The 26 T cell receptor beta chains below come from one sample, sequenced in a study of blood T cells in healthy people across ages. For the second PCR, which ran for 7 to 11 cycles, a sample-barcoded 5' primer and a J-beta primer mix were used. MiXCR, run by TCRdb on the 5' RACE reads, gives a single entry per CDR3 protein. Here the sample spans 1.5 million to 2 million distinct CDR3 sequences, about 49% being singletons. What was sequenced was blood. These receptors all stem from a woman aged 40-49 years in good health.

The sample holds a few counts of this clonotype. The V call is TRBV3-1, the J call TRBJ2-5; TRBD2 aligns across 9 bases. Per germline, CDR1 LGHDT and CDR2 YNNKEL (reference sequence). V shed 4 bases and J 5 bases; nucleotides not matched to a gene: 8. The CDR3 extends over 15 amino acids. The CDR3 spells CASSLSGGRVETQYF. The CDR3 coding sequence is TGTGCCAGCAGCCTAAGCGGGGGGCGCGTCGAGACCCAGTACTTC.

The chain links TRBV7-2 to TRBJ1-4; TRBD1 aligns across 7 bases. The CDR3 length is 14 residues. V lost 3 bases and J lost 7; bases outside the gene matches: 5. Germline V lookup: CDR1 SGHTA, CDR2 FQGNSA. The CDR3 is CASSLTGIREKLFF. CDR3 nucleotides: TGTGCCAGCAGCTTGACAGGGATTCGTGAAAAACTGTTTTTT. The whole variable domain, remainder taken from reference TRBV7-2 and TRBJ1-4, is GAGVSQSPSNKVTEKGKDVELRCDPISGHTALYWYRQSLGQGLEFLIYFQGNSAPDKSGLPSDRFSAERTGGSVSTLTIQRTQQEDSAVYLCASSLTGIREKLFFGSGTQLSVL.

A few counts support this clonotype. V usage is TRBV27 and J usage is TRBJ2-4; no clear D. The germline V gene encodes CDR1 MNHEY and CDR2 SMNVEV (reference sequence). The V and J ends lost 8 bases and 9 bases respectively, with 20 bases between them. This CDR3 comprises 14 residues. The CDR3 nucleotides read TGTGCCAGCTCGAGCTACCGCCAGAAGGGCATTCAGTACTTC. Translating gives CASSSYRQKGIQYF.

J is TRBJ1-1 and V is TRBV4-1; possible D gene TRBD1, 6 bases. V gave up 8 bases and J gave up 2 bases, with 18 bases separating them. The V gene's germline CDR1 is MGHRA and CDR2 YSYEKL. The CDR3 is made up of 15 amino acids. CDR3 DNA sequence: TGCGCCAGCGCCAAGTGGGGGGGGCCCAACACTGAAGCTTTCTTT. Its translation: CASAKWGGPNTEAFF.

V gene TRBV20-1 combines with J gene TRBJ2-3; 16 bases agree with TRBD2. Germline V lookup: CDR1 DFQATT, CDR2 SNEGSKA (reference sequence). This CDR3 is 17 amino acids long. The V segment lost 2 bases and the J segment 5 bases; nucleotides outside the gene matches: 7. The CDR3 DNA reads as TGCAGTGCTAGATCGGGGACTAGCGGGGGGGCTATAGATACGCAGTATTTT. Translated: CSARSGTSGGAIDTQYF.

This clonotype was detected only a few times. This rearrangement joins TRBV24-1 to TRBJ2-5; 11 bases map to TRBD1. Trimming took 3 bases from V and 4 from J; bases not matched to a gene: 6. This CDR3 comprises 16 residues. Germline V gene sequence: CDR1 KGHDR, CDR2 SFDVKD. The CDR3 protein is CATSDRTGGQGETQYF. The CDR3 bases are TGTGCCACCAGTGATCGGACAGGGGGCCAGGGAGAGACCCAGTACTTC.

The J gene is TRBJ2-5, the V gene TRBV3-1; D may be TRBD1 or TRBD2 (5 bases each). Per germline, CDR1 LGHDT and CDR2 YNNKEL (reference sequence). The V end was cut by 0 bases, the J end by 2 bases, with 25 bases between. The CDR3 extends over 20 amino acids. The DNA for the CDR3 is TGTGCCAGCAGCCAAGAGACACCGGGACGCCCGACGAGGGCTCAAGAGACCCAGTACTTC. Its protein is CASSQETPGRPTRAQETQYF.

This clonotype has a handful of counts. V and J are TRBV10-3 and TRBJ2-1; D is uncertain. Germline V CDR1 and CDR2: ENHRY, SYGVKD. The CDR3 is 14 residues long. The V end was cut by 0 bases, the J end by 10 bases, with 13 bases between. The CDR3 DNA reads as TGTGCCATCAGTGAGTCGATGAGCGCAAACGAGCAGTTCTTC. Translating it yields CAISESMSANEQFF.

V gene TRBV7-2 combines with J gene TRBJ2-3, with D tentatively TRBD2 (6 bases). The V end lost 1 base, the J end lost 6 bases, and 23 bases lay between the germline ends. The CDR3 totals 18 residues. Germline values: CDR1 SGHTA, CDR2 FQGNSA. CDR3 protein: CASSLVGLASGGRDTQYF. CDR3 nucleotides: TGTGCCAGCAGCTTAGTGGGACTTGCCTCGGGCGGCCGGGATACGCAGTATTTT. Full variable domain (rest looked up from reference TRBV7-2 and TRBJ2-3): GAGVSQSPSNKVTEKGKDVELRCDPISGHTALYWYRQSLGQGLEFLIYFQGNSAPDKSGLPSDRFSAERTGGSVSTLTIQRTQQEDSAVYLCASSLVGLASGGRDTQYFGPGTRLTVL.

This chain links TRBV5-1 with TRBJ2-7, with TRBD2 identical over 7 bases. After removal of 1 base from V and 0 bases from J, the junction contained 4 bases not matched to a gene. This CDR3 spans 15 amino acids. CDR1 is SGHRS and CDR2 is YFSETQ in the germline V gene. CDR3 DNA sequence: TGCGCCAGCAGCTTGTGGGGAGGGAACTCCTACGAGCAGTACTTC. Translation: CASSLWGGNSYEQYF. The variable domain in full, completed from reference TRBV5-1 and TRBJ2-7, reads KAGVTQTPRYLIKTRGQQVTLSCSPISGHRSVSWYQQTPGQGLQFLFEYFSETQRNKGNFPGRFSGRQFSNSRSEMNVSTLELGDSALYLCASSLWGGNSYEQYFGPGTRLTVT.

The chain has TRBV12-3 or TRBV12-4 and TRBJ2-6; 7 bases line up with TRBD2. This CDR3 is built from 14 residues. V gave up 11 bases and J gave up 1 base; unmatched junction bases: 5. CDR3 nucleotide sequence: TGTGCCGGGGGGGAAGCTTCTGGGGCCAACGTCCTGACTTTC. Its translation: CAGGEASGANVLTF.

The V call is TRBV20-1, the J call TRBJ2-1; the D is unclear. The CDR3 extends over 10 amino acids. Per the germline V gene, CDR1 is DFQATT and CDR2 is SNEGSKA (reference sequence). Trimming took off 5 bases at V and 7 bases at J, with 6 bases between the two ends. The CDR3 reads CSALWNEQFF. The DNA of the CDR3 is TGCAGTGCTCTTTGGAATGAGCAGTTCTTC.

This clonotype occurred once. The CDR3 DNA is TGCAGTGCTAGAGATCCGGGACAGGCGCACTTAGATACGCAGTATTTT. It specifies CSARDPGQAHLDTQYF. The chain recombines TRBV20-1 with TRBJ2-3; 8 bases map to TRBD1. There are 16 residues in the CDR3. CDR1 and CDR2 from the germline V gene are DFQATT and SNEGSKA (reference sequence). J gave up 5 bases and V 0 bases, and 10 bases lay outside the gene matches.

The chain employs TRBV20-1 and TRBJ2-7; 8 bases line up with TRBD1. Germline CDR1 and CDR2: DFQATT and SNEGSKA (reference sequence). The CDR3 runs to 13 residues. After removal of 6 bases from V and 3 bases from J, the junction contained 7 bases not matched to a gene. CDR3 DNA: TGCAGTGCAACGGACAGGGTTTACTACGAGCAGTACTTC. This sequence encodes CSATDRVYYEQYF.

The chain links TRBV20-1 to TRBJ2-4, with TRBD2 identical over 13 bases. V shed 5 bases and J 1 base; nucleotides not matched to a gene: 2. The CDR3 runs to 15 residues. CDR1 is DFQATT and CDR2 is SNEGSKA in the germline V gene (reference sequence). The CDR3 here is CSAQLAGGAKNIQYF. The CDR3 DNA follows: TGCAGTGCTCAACTAGCGGGGGGGGCCAAAAACATTCAGTACTTC.

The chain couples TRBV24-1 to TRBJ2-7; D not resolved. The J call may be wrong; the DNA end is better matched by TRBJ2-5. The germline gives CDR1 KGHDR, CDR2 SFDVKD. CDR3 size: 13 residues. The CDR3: CATSDFIGKTQYF. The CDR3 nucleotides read TGTGCCACCAGTGATTTCATCGGAAAGACCCAGTACTTC.

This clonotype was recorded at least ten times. The CDR3 region is CASSPGTRETQYF. The DNA of the CDR3 is TGTGCCAGCAGCCCCGGGACTAGAGAGACCCAGTACTTC. The chain joins TRBV7-8 to TRBJ2-5; 8 bases agree with TRBD2. This CDR3 has 13 residues. The germline CDR1 and CDR2 sequences are SGHVS and FQNEAQ. Losses at the gene ends were 5 bases for V and 4 bases for J; bases not matched to a gene: 3.

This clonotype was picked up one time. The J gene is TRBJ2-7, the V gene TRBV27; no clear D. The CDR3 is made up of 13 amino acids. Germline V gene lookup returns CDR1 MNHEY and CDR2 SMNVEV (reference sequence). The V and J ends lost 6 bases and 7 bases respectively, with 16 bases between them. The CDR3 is CASSRPFTSEQYF. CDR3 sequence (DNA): TGTGCCAGCAGCAGGCCTTTCACTTCGGAGCAGTACTTC.

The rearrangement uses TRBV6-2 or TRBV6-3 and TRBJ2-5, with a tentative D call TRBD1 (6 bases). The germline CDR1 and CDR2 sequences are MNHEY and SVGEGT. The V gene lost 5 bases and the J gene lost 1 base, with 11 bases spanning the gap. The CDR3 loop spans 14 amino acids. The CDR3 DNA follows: TGTGCCAGCAGTGCCGGGGACATCCAAGAGACCCAGTACTTC. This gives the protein CASSAGDIQETQYF.

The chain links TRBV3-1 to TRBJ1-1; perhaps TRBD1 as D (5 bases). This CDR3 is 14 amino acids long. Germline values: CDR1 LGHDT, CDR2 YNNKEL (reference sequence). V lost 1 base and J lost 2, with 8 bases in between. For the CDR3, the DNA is TGTGCCAGCAGCCAAGGGACACTTAACACTGAAGCTTTCTTT. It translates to CASSQGTLNTEAFF.

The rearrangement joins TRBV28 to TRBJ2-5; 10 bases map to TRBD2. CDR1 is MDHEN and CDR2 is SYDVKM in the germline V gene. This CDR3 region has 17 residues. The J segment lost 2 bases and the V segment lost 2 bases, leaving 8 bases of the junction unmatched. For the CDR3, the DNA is TGTGCCAGCAGTTTAGCCCAAGCGGGGGGGCTTCAAGAGACCCAGTACTTC. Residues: CASSLAQAGGLQETQYF.

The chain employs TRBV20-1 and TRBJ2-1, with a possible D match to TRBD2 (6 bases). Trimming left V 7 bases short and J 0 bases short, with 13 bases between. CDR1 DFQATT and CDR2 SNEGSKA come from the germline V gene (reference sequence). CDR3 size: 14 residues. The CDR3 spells CSGNGGTSYNEQFF. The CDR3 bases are TGCAGTGGTAACGGGGGAACCTCCTACAATGAGCAGTTCTTC.

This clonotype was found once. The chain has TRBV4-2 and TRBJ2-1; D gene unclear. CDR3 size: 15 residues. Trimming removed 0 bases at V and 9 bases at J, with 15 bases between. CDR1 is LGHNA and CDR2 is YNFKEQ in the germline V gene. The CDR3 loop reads CASSQEGRKNLEQFF. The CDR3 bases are TGTGCCAGCAGCCAAGAGGGAAGAAAGAACCTTGAGCAGTTCTTC.

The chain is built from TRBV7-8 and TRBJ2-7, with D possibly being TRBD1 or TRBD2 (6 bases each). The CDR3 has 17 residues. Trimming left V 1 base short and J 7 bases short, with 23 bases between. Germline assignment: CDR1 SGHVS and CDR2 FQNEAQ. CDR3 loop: CASSLGDGGLLCNEQYF. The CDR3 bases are TGTGCCAGCAGCTTAGGAGACGGGGGCCTGTTATGCAATGAGCAGTACTTC.

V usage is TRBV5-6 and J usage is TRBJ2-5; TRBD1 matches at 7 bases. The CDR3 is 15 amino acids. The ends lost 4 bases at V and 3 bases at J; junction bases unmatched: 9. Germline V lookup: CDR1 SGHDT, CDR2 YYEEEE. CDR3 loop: CASSPGTERKETQYF. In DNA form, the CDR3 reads TGTGCCAGCAGCCCCGGGACAGAGCGGAAAGAGACCCAGTACTTC.

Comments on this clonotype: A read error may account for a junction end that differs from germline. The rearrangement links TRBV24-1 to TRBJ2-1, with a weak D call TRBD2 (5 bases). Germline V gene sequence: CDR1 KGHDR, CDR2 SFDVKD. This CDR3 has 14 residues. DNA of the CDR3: TGTGCTACCAGTGACCGGACCCAGAGGGATGAGCAGTTCTTC. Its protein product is CATSDRTQRDEQFF.